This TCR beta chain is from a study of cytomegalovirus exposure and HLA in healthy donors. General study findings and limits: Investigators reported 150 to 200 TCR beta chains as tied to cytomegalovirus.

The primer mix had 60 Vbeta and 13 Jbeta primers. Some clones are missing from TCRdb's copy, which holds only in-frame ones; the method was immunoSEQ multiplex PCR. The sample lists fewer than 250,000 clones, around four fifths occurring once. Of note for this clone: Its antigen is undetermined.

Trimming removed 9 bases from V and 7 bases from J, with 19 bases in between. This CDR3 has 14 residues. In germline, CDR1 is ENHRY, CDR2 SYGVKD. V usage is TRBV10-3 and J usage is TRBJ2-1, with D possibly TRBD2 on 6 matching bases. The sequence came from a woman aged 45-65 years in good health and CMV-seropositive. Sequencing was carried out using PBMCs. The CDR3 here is CAILASVFGNEQFF. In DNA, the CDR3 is TGTGCCATTTTGGCTAGCGTGTTTGGGAATGAGCAGTTCTTC.